The rows below give T cell receptor beta chains drawn from one sample of a study of OX40 agonist ivuxolimab in advanced cancers. Repertoires were generated with immunoSEQ multiplex PCR, while TCRdb's copy carries only in-frame clones and drops some. The table shows 75,000 to 95,000 clones, with roughly 86% occurring only once. The material sequenced was CD4+ or CD8+ T cells sorted from blood, taken in a trial of the OX40 agonist ivuxolimab. These receptors all stem from an adult with an advanced solid tumor such as melanoma, head and neck, liver or kidney cancer. CDR3s include the opening cysteine and the closing phenylalanine or tryptophan. A D gene is named only where the DNA matches it firmly. Clone size is stated in some rows and not others, as once, few, many or a class when expanded.

j_call: TRBJ1-4
d_call: TRBD1
v_call: TRBV10-1
clone_size: NA
cdr3_aa: CASSEDPGGAREKLFF
cdr3_nt: TGCGCCAGCAGTGAGGATCCAGGGGGCGCGCGGGAAAAACTGTTTTTT

j_call: TRBJ2-1
d_call: TRBD2
v_call: TRBV7-2
clone_size: NA
cdr3_aa: CASSLASGRTYNEQFF
cdr3_nt: TGTGCCAGCAGCTTAGCTAGCGGGAGAACCTACAATGAGCAGTTCTTC

j_call: TRBJ1-2
d_call: NA
v_call: TRBV21-1
clone_size: NA
cdr3_aa: CATPGQGKGYGYTF
cdr3_nt: TGTGCCACCCCGGGACAGGGAAAGGGCTATGGCTACACCTTC

j_call: TRBJ2-7
d_call: NA
v_call: TRBV10-2
clone_size: NA
cdr3_aa: CASSYGTPESYEQYF
cdr3_nt: TGCGCCAGCAGTTACGGGACTCCCGAGAGCTACGAGCAGTACTTC

j_call: TRBJ2-1
d_call: NA
v_call: TRBV29-1
clone_size: NA
cdr3_aa: CSGGDRYNEQFF
cdr3_nt: TGCAGCGGTGGAGACAGGTACAATGAGCAGTTCTTC

j_call: TRBJ1-1
d_call: TRBD1
v_call: TRBV5-1
clone_size: NA
cdr3_aa: CASSWGTGGIGFF
cdr3_nt: TGCGCCAGCAGCTGGGGGACAGGGGGGATTGGTTTCTTT

j_call: TRBJ2-7
d_call: TRBD2
v_call: TRBV6-1
clone_size: NA
cdr3_aa: CASSEIGLAGVGYEQYF
cdr3_nt: TGTGCCAGCAGTGAAATCGGGCTAGCGGGAGTGGGGTACGAGCAGTACTTC

j_call: TRBJ2-3
d_call: TRBD1
v_call: TRBV5-6
clone_size: NA
cdr3_aa: CASSFGTGRIDTQYF
cdr3_nt: TGTGCCAGCAGCTTTGGGACAGGGCGGATAGATACGCAGTATTTT

j_call: TRBJ1-3
d_call: NA
v_call: TRBV9
clone_size: NA
cdr3_aa: CASSVDIGGQISGNTIYF
cdr3_nt: TGTGCCAGCAGCGTAGATATCGGGGGACAAATCTCTGGAAACACCATATATTTT

j_call: TRBJ2-7
d_call: TRBD2
v_call: TRBV5-1
clone_size: NA
cdr3_aa: CASSPLVAGGGEQYF
cdr3_nt: TGCGCCAGCAGCCCCCTAGTGGCGGGAGGAGGCGAGCAGTACTTC

j_call: TRBJ2-2
d_call: NA
v_call: TRBV28
clone_size: NA
cdr3_aa: CASRTSTLNTGELFF
cdr3_nt: TGTGCCAGCAGGACAAGTACTTTGAACACCGGGGAGCTGTTTTTT

j_call: TRBJ2-2
d_call: NA
v_call: TRBV28
clone_size: once
cdr3_aa: CASSRVSGELFF
cdr3_nt: TGTGCCAGCAGTCGGGTATCCGGGGAGCTGTTTTTT

j_call: TRBJ2-3
d_call: TRBD2
v_call: TRBV4-1
clone_size: few
cdr3_aa: CASSQGAGGGTDTQYF
cdr3_nt: TGCGCCAGCAGCCAAGGGGCGGGAGGGGGCACAGATACGCAGTATTTT

j_call: TRBJ1-1
d_call: TRBD1
v_call: TRBV19
clone_size: NA
cdr3_aa: CASTAGTVNTEAFF
cdr3_nt: TGTGCCAGTACGGCCGGGACAGTTAACACTGAAGCTTTCTTT

j_call: TRBJ2-5
d_call: NA
v_call: TRBV27
clone_size: NA
cdr3_aa: CASSLSGETQYF
cdr3_nt: TGTGCCAGCAGTTTATCGGGTGAGACCCAGTACTTC

j_call: TRBJ1-2
d_call: TRBD1
v_call: TRBV29-1
clone_size: NA
cdr3_aa: CSVDLQGIEGYTF
cdr3_nt: TGCAGCGTTGATTTACAGGGGATAGAAGGCTACACCTTC

j_call: TRBJ2-3
d_call: NA
v_call: TRBV7-3
clone_size: NA
cdr3_aa: CASSFGGGTSWYF
cdr3_nt: NA

j_call: TRBJ1-1
d_call: NA
v_call: TRBV18
clone_size: few
cdr3_aa: CASSLYEQGPTEAFF
cdr3_nt: TGTGCCAGCTCACTATACGAACAGGGCCCCACTGAAGCTTTCTTT

j_call: TRBJ2-1
d_call: TRBD2
v_call: TRBV13
clone_size: NA
cdr3_aa: CASSLYVRREGRSRGNEQFF
cdr3_nt: TGTGCCAGCAGCTTATATGTTAGGCGGGAGGGCCGATCTCGGGGGAATGAGCAGTTCTTC

j_call: TRBJ2-1
d_call: TRBD2
v_call: TRBV4-1
clone_size: NA
cdr3_aa: CATRVGLAGGHNEQFF
cdr3_nt: TGCGCCACCAGGGTAGGGCTAGCGGGAGGTCACAATGAGCAGTTCTTC

j_call: TRBJ1-2
d_call: NA
v_call: TRBV6-6
clone_size: NA
cdr3_aa: CASRRTDNYGYTF
cdr3_nt: TGTGCCAGCAGACGTACAGATAACTATGGCTACACCTTC

j_call: TRBJ2-1
d_call: NA
v_call: TRBV19
clone_size: few
cdr3_aa: CASSKGSSYNEQFF
cdr3_nt: TGTGCCAGTAGTAAGGGGAGCTCCTACAATGAGCAGTTCTTC

j_call: TRBJ2-5
d_call: TRBD1
v_call: TRBV7-2
clone_size: NA
cdr3_aa: CASSNRDRAQETQYF
cdr3_nt: TGTGCCAGCAGCAACCGGGACAGGGCTCAAGAGACCCAGTACTTC

j_call: TRBJ2-1
d_call: TRBD2
v_call: TRBV11-2
clone_size: once
cdr3_aa: CASSLDLWGGSEDNEQFF
cdr3_nt: TGTGCCAGCAGCTTAGATCTGTGGGGCGGGAGTGAAGACAATGAGCAGTTCTTC

j_call: TRBJ1-4
d_call: NA
v_call: TRBV5-1
clone_size: NA
cdr3_aa: CASSLQATNEKLFF
cdr3_nt: TGCGCCAGCAGCTTGCAAGCAACTAATGAAAAACTGTTTTTT

j_call: TRBJ2-2
d_call: TRBD2
v_call: TRBV2
clone_size: NA
cdr3_aa: CASSEPSGRGTGELFF
cdr3_nt: TGTGCCAGCAGTGAGCCCAGCGGGAGAGGCACCGGGGAGCTGTTTTTT

j_call: TRBJ2-1
d_call: TRBD1
v_call: TRBV7-3
clone_size: NA
cdr3_aa: CASSPGTGVPNEQFF
cdr3_nt: TGTGCCAGCAGTCCAGGGACAGGGGTCCCCAATGAGCAGTTCTTC

j_call: TRBJ1-2
d_call: TRBD1
v_call: TRBV30
clone_size: NA
cdr3_aa: CAWSATGVYGYTF
cdr3_nt: TGTGCCTGGAGTGCTACAGGGGTCTATGGCTACACCTTC

j_call: TRBJ1-1
d_call: NA
v_call: TRBV6-5
clone_size: NA
cdr3_aa: CASRDNRANTEAFF
cdr3_nt: TGTGCCAGCAGAGACAACAGGGCGAACACTGAAGCTTTCTTT

j_call: TRBJ2-1
d_call: TRBD1
v_call: TRBV7-3
clone_size: NA
cdr3_aa: CASSSPGQYNEQFF
cdr3_nt: TGTGCCAGCAGCTCGCCGGGACAGTACAATGAGCAGTTCTTC

j_call: TRBJ2-3
d_call: NA
v_call: TRBV28
clone_size: NA
cdr3_aa: CASSLNQGDTQYF
cdr3_nt: TGTGCCAGCAGTTTAAATCAGGGAGATACGCAGTATTTT

j_call: TRBJ1-3
d_call: NA
v_call: TRBV7-2
clone_size: NA
cdr3_aa: CASSLVGVGAGNTIYF
cdr3_nt: TGTGCCAGCAGCTTAGTTGGTGTAGGGGCTGGAAACACCATATATTTT

j_call: TRBJ2-1
d_call: NA
v_call: TRBV25-1
clone_size: NA
cdr3_aa: CASSDRRDVNEQFF
cdr3_nt: TGTGCCAGCAGTGACCGCCGCGACGTTAATGAGCAGTTCTTC

j_call: TRBJ1-2
d_call: TRBD1
v_call: TRBV19
clone_size: NA
cdr3_aa: CASIGDRVGYGYTF
cdr3_nt: TGTGCCAGTATTGGGGACAGGGTCGGCTATGGCTACACCTTC

j_call: TRBJ1-1
d_call: TRBD1
v_call: TRBV10-3
clone_size: NA
cdr3_aa: CAIRTGGNTEAFF
cdr3_nt: TGTGCCATCCGAACAGGGGGAAACACTGAAGCTTTCTTT

j_call: TRBJ1-3
d_call: TRBD1
v_call: TRBV9
clone_size: once
cdr3_aa: CASSASIGQGPFSGNTIYF
cdr3_nt: TGTGCCAGCAGCGCCTCGATTGGACAGGGGCCTTTCTCTGGAAACACCATATATTTT

j_call: TRBJ2-1
d_call: TRBD1
v_call: TRBV9
clone_size: NA
cdr3_aa: CASSVGGTVNNEQFF
cdr3_nt: TGTGCCAGCAGCGTAGGGGGGACAGTGAACAATGAGCAGTTCTTC

j_call: TRBJ1-5
d_call: NA
v_call: TRBV7-7
clone_size: once
cdr3_aa: CASSLCGLFSNQPQHF
cdr3_nt: TGTGCCAGCAGCTTATGCGGGTTGTTTAGCAATCAGCCCCAGCATTTT

j_call: TRBJ2-1
d_call: TRBD2
v_call: TRBV7-6
clone_size: NA
cdr3_aa: CASSFWGGYNEQFF
cdr3_nt: TGTGCCAGCAGCTTTTGGGGGGGCTACAATGAGCAGTTCTTC

j_call: TRBJ2-2
d_call: NA
v_call: TRBV7-3
clone_size: NA
cdr3_aa: CASSSRVQSGELFF
cdr3_nt: TGTGCCAGCAGCTCCCGTGTACAATCCGGGGAGCTGTTTTTT

j_call: TRBJ1-5
d_call: NA
v_call: TRBV6-6
clone_size: NA
cdr3_aa: CASSPLGGGSQPQHF
cdr3_nt: TGTGCCAGCAGTCCGCTCGGTGGCGGGAGTCAGCCCCAGCATTTT

j_call: TRBJ1-5
d_call: NA
v_call: TRBV28
clone_size: NA
cdr3_aa: CASSLPGGQGLNQPQHF
cdr3_nt: TGTGCCAGCAGTTTACCGGGGGGCCAGGGGCTCAATCAGCCCCAGCATTTT

j_call: TRBJ2-7
d_call: TRBD2
v_call: TRBV5-1
clone_size: NA
cdr3_aa: CASSEARGEHEQYF
cdr3_nt: TGCGCCAGCAGCGAGGCCCGGGGGGAACACGAGCAGTACTTC

j_call: TRBJ2-3
d_call: TRBD1
v_call: TRBV5-1
clone_size: NA
cdr3_aa: CASSLGQGDTDTQYF
cdr3_nt: TGCGCCAGCAGCTTGGGCCAGGGGGACACAGATACGCAGTATTTT

j_call: TRBJ1-5
d_call: TRBD1
v_call: TRBV7-8
clone_size: NA
cdr3_aa: CASSWGQGAPIVNQPQHF
cdr3_nt: TGTGCCAGCAGCTGGGGACAGGGGGCGCCGATAGTCAATCAGCCCCAGCATTTT

j_call: TRBJ1-5
d_call: NA
v_call: TRBV28
clone_size: NA
cdr3_aa: CASRNNRATGNQPQHF
cdr3_nt: TGTGCCAGCAGGAACAACAGGGCGACGGGCAATCAGCCCCAGCATTTT

j_call: TRBJ2-1
d_call: TRBD2
v_call: TRBV5-6
clone_size: NA
cdr3_aa: CASSSGGLTFSYNEQFF
cdr3_nt: TGTGCCAGCAGCTCGGGGGGACTAACCTTCTCCTACAATGAGCAGTTCTTC

j_call: TRBJ1-4
d_call: TRBD1
v_call: TRBV27
clone_size: once
cdr3_aa: CASSSNDRGLGKLFF
cdr3_nt: TGTGCCAGCAGTTCTAACGACAGGGGATTAGGAAAACTGTTTTTT

j_call: TRBJ2-1
d_call: TRBD2
v_call: TRBV9
clone_size: NA
cdr3_aa: CASSVEGLAGGNEQFF
cdr3_nt: TGTGCCAGCAGCGTAGAAGGACTAGCGGGAGGGAATGAGCAGTTCTTC

j_call: TRBJ2-1
d_call: TRBD1
v_call: TRBV30
clone_size: NA
cdr3_aa: CAWRGGQGSYNEQFF
cdr3_nt: TGTGCCTGGAGGGGAGGACAGGGGTCCTACAATGAGCAGTTCTTC

j_call: TRBJ2-2
d_call: TRBD2
v_call: TRBV19
clone_size: NA
cdr3_aa: CASKGLAGGVGELFF
cdr3_nt: TGTGCCAGTAAGGGACTAGCGGGAGGCGTCGGGGAGCTGTTTTTT

j_call: TRBJ2-5
d_call: TRBD1
v_call: TRBV5-1
clone_size: NA
cdr3_aa: CASSRAGTGAETQYF
cdr3_nt: TGCGCCAGCAGCAGAGCCGGGACAGGGGCAGAGACCCAGTACTTC

j_call: TRBJ1-2
d_call: TRBD1
v_call: TRBV18
clone_size: NA
cdr3_aa: CASSPERQGVFNYGYTF
cdr3_nt: TGTGCCAGCTCACCGGAGAGACAGGGGGTTTTTAACTATGGCTACACCTTC

j_call: TRBJ2-2
d_call: NA
v_call: TRBV6-5
clone_size: NA
cdr3_aa: CATNRDPNVGELFF
cdr3_nt: TGTGCCACCAACCGGGACCCCAATGTCGGGGAGCTGTTTTTT

j_call: TRBJ2-5
d_call: TRBD1
v_call: TRBV10-1
clone_size: NA
cdr3_aa: CASSVDRAETQYF
cdr3_nt: TGCGCCAGCAGTGTCGACAGGGCAGAGACCCAGTACTTC

j_call: TRBJ1-4
d_call: NA
v_call: TRBV7-9
clone_size: NA
cdr3_aa: CASSVDAANEKLFF
cdr3_nt: TGTGCCAGCAGCGTGGACGCCGCTAATGAAAAACTGTTTTTT

j_call: TRBJ1-2
d_call: NA
v_call: TRBV29-1
clone_size: NA
cdr3_aa: CSVGGDYGYTF
cdr3_nt: TGCAGCGTTGGAGGGGACTATGGCTACACCTTC